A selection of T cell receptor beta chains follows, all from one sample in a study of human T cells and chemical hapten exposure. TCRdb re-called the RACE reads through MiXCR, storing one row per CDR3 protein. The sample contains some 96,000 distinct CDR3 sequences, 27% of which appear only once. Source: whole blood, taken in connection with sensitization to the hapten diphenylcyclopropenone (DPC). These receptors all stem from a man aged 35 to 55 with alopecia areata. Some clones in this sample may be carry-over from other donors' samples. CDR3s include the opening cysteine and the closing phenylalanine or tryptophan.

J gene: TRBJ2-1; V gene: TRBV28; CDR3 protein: CASSLGTSVNEQFF
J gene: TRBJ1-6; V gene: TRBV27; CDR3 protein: CASSLLQYNSPLHF
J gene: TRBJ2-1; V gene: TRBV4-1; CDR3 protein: CASSFPGQGTEQFF
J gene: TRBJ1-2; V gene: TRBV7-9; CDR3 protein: CASSLGSSNYGYTF
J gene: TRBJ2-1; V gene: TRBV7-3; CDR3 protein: CASSLRTSGGLNEQFF
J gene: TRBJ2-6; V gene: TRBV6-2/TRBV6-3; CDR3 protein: CASSRDRGGSGANVLTF
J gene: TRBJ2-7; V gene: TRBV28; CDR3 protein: CASSPRLAGTYEQYF
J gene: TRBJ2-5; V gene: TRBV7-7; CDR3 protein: CASSADRGLETQYF
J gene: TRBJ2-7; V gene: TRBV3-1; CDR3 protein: CASSPRGGLEQYF
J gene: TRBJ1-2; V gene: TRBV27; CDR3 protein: CASRSQGNYGYTF
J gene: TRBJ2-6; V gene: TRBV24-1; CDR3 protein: CATGTGDPSGANVLTF
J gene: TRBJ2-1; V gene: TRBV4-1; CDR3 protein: CASSQRVASGTLNEQFF
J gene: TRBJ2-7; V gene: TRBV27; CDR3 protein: CASSPDRTFSYEQYF
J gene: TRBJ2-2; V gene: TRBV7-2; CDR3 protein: CASSLDSGWDGELFF
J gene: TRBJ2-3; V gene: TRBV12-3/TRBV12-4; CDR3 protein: CASSILAGPDTDTQYF
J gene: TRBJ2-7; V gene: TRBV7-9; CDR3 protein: CASSLIPQGSYEQYF
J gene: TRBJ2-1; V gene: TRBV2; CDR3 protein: CASSRIGDEQFF
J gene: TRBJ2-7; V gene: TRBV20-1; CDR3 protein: CSARGVLSSSYEQYF
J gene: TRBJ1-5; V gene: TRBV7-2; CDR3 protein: CASSLNRGLEPQHF
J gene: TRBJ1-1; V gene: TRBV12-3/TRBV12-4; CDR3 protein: CASRRDGGTEAFF
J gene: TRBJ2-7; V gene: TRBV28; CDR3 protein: CASSLGGGGLYEQYF
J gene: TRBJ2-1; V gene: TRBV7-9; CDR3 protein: CASSKGQHPYDEQFF
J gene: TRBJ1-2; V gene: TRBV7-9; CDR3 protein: CASSPPLVGENYGDTF
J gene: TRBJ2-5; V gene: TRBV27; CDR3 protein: CASSWDRGPQETQYF
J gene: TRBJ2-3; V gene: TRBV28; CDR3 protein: CASSIMGGTDTQYF
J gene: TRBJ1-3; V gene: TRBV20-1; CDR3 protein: CSARAGAGNTIYF
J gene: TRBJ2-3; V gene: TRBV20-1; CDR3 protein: CSAREVAGDADTQYF
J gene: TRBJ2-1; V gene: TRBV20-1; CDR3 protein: CSASIGGTARVF
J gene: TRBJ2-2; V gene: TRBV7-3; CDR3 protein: CASPGGSREAANQNTGELFF
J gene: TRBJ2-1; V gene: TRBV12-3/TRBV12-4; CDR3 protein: CASSFSRGEQFF
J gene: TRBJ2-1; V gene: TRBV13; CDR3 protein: CASGETSGRINEQFF
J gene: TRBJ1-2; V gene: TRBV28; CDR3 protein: CASSLTLAITGDRGRNGYTF
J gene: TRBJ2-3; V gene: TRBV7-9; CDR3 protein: CASSLASGTDTQYF